A selection of T cell receptor beta chains follows, all from one sample in a study of circulating and synovial CD4+ cells in juvenile arthritis. Measured with immunoSEQ multiplex PCR; TCRdb has only the in-frame clones, and not every one. This sample has approximately 36,000 clones, with just under 95% found just once. The source material was CD4+ T cells from blood. These receptors originate from a human donor with juvenile idiopathic arthritis. Each CDR3 is given with its conserved first and last residue. The order of the fields is clone size, J gene, D gene, V gene, CDR3 protein, CDR3 DNA. A D gene is named only where the DNA matches it firmly. Clone size appears in some rows only: once, few, many, or a class for an expanded clone.

once TRBJ1-5 NA TRBV15 CATSRALMLSGVREPQHF TGTGCCACCAGCAGAGCCCTTATGTTGTCAGGGGTGAGAGAGCCCCAGCATTTT
NA TRBJ1-1 NA TRBV11-2 CASSLEPAGTEAFF TGTGCCAGCAGCTTAGAGCCGGCGGGGACTGAAGCTTTCTTT
NA TRBJ1-4 TRBD1 TRBV29-1 CSVAGARGNEKLFF TGCAGCGTCGCTGGGGCCAGGGGGAATGAAAAACTGTTTTTT
NA TRBJ2-6 TRBD1 TRBV19 CASILQGDLDSGANVLTF TGTGCCAGTATTCTACAGGGGGACTTGGATTCTGGGGCCAACGTCCTGACTTTC
NA TRBJ2-3 NA TRBV7-2 CASSWGEDTQYF TGTGCCAGCAGCTGGGGGGAAGATACGCAGTATTTT
NA TRBJ1-3 TRBD1 TRBV15 CATSGQGHSGNTIYF TGTGCCACCAGCGGACAGGGACACTCTGGAAACACCATATATTTT
NA TRBJ2-1 NA TRBV5-4 CASSLELDISNEQFF TGTGCCAGCAGCTTGGAACTAGATATCTCCAATGAGCAGTTCTTC
NA TRBJ1-6 TRBD1 TRBV27 CASSLQGVLSYNSPLHF TGTGCCAGCAGTTTACAGGGGGTGCTGTCCTATAATTCACCCCTCCACTTT
NA TRBJ1-5 NA TRBV7-4 CASSSPISTGKGQPQHF TGTGCCAGCAGCTCCCCAATATCCACAGGAAAGGGGCAGCCCCAGCATTTT
NA TRBJ2-7 TRBD1 TRBV15 CATSTPNRGPYEQYF TGTGCCACCAGCACCCCAAACAGGGGCCCCTACGAGCAGTACTTC
NA TRBJ2-3 TRBD2 TRBV14 CASGLAGSANTQYF TGTGCCAGCGGACTAGCGGGGTCCGCGAATACGCAGTATTTT
NA TRBJ2-7 TRBD2 TRBV7-2 CASSPSGLSRYEQYF TGTGCCAGCAGCCCTAGCGGGTTGTCGCGATACGAGCAGTACTTC
NA TRBJ2-1 TRBD2 TRBV5-4 CASSSSSLAGGPHEQFF TGTGCCAGCAGCTCCTCCTCTCTAGCGGGGGGGCCCCATGAGCAGTTCTTC
once TRBJ2-3 TRBD2 TRBV11-3 CASSLGTSGGTDTQYF TGTGCCAGCAGCTTGGGGACTAGCGGGGGGACAGATACGCAGTATTTT
NA TRBJ2-5 TRBD2 TRBV19 CASSPLAGWGTQYF TGTGCCAGTAGTCCTCTAGCGGGGTGGGGGACCCAGTACTTC
NA TRBJ1-2 NA TRBV5-8 CASSLMTGPYGYTF TGTGCCAGCAGCTTGATGACAGGACCCTATGGCTACACCTTC
NA TRBJ2-1 TRBD2 TRBV7-2 CASSLASGLAGGDEQFF TGTGCCAGCAGCTTAGCTTCGGGACTAGCGGGGGGGGATGAGCAGTTCTTC
NA TRBJ1-1 NA TRBV4-3 CASSQDRAREAFF TGCGCCAGCAGCCAAGATCGTGCCAGGGAAGCTTTCTTT
NA TRBJ1-2 NA TRBV27 CASSRLYRAGGYTF TGTGCCAGCAGTCGTTTATACAGGGCCGGTGGCTACACCTTC
NA TRBJ1-6 NA TRBV10-3 CAINRDRGSPLHF TGTGCCATCAACAGGGATCGCGGTTCACCCCTCCACTTT
NA TRBJ2-7 NA TRBV5-1 CASSQGHAIGQYF TGCGCCAGCAGTCAGGGACATGCTATTGGGCAGTACTTC
few TRBJ2-7 TRBD1 TRBV7-9 CASTEGDRDKYF TGTGCCAGCACCGAAGGGGACAGGGATAAGTACTTC
NA TRBJ2-5 NA TRBV19 CASSIRAGQPQETQYF TGTGCCAGTAGTATCCGTGCGGGACAGCCCCAAGAGACCCAGTACTTC
NA TRBJ2-7 NA TRBV11-2 CASSLRRGPPSYEQYF TGTGCCAGCAGCTTAAGGCGCGGGCCGCCCTCCTACGAGCAGTACTTC
NA TRBJ2-3 TRBD2 TRBV5-4 CASSWANPTSGGATDTQYF TGTGCCAGCAGCTGGGCGAACCCGACTAGCGGGGGGGCCACAGATACGCAGTATTTT
NA TRBJ2-4 TRBD2 TRBV2 CASSASGGLSGNIQYF TGTGCCAGCTCGGCTAGCGGGGGGCTCTCGGGAAACATTCAGTACTTC
NA TRBJ2-4 NA TRBV5-5 CASSLGPVSAANIQYF TGTGCCAGCAGCTTGGGGCCGGTCTCAGCGGCAAACATTCAGTACTTC